The 3 T cell receptor beta chains given below trace back to one sample, sequenced in a study of shared clonotypes between healthy human individuals. The method was immunoSEQ multiplex PCR; TCRdb's version includes in-frame clones alone and lacks a portion of them. The sample includes more than 150,000 clones, approximately 95% seen only once; the top ten take more than 0.06%. Sequencing was performed on naive CD4+ T cells sorted from blood. Specified subset: CD45RA+ positively selected. The receptors stem from a woman in her 30s in good health.

The chain employs TRBV28 and TRBJ2-7; TRBD2 matches 10 bases. CDR3 size: 14 residues. Germline V gene sequence: CDR1 MDHEN, CDR2 SYDVKM. V lost 5 bases and J lost 5; bases outside the gene matches: 6. This chain's CDR3 is CASSVTSGSDEQYF. As DNA, the CDR3 is TGTGCCAGCAGTGTGACTAGCGGGTCCGACGAGCAGTACTTC.

The chain recombines TRBV5-1 with TRBJ2-3; 8 bases agree with TRBD1. Germline CDR1 SGHRS, CDR2 YFSETQ. The CDR3 runs 16 residues. Trimming removed 4 bases from V and 0 bases from J; junction bases left unmatched: 7. The CDR3 loop is CASSLRDRRSTDTQYF. CDR3 nucleotides: TGCGCCAGCAGCCTCCGGGACAGGAGGAGCACAGATACGCAGTATTTT.

V and J are TRBV5-4 and TRBJ2-1; 12 bases agree with TRBD2. The CDR3 has 15 amino acids. From germline, CDR1 is SGHNT and CDR2 YYREEE (reference sequence). V was pared by 3 bases and J by 13 bases, with 11 bases of the junction left unmatched. The DNA of the CDR3 is TGTGCCAGCAGCTCCTGGGCTAGCGGGAGGGCCGGCCAGTTCTTC. As protein: CASSSWASGRAGQFF.